These T cell receptor beta chains were read from a single sample in a study of T cells in Graves' hyperthyroidism and ophthalmopathy. In TCRdb, the multiplex PCR reads were re-called with MiXCR into one record per CDR3 protein. This table has more than 300,000 distinct CDR3 sequences, roughly a sixth appearing once. The sequenced sample consisted of blood. These receptors all stem from a woman aged 30 to 39 with Graves' hyperthyroidism that later progressed to Graves' ophthalmopathy. Both conserved end residues are part of each CDR3. The D gene is left open where the match is weak. Clone size is shown for a subset of rows, as once, few, many or a class of expanded clone.

abundance | j_gene | len | d_gene | v_gene | CDR3aa | CDR3nt
- | TRBJ2-3 | 16 | TRBD2 | TRBV5-4 | CASSPSGGGATDTQYF | TGTGCCAGCAGCCCTTCCGGCGGGGGGGCAACAGATACGCAGTATTTT
few | TRBJ2-2 | 18 | - | TRBV3-1 | CASSHTDGSSKATGELFF | TGTGCCAGCAGTCACACCGACGGTTCGTCCAAAGCCACCGGGGAGCTGTTTTTT
many | TRBJ1-2 | 14 | TRBD1 | TRBV6-1 | CASRPGTGVYGYTF | TGTGCCAGCAGACCCGGGACAGGGGTGTATGGCTACACCTTC
- | TRBJ2-5 | 14 | - | TRBV5-1 | CASSFPGGRETQYF | TGCGCCAGCAGTTTCCCGGGGGGCCGGGAGACCCAGTACTTC
many | TRBJ2-7 | 16 | TRBD2 | TRBV28 | CASSENAGGLSYEQYF | TGTGCCAGCAGTGAGAACGCGGGGGGGCTCTCCTACGAGCAGTACTTC
many | TRBJ2-3 | 19 | TRBD2 | TRBV2 | CASSVLRRREGRGTDTQYF | TGTGCCAGCAGCGTGCTCAGGCGGCGGGAGGGCCGAGGCACAGATACGCAGTATTTT
few | TRBJ2-2 | 17 | TRBD2 | TRBV4-1 | CASSLIAGPSITGELFF | TGCGCCAGCAGCCTCATAGCGGGGCCAAGTATCACCGGGGAGCTGTTTTTT
many | TRBJ2-5 | 15 | TRBD1 | TRBV27 | CASSQNTGGGETQYF | TGTGCCAGCAGTCAAAACACAGGGGGCGGTGAGACCCAGTACTTC
- | TRBJ2-3 | 15 | TRBD2 | TRBV6-1 | CASSEIQRGWHTQYF | TGTGCCAGCAGTGAAATCCAGCGGGGTTGGCATACGCAGTATTTT
- | TRBJ2-1 | 17 | TRBD1 | TRBV19 | CASSQSLPGQGNNEQFF | TGTGCCAGTAGTCAATCCCTTCCGGGACAGGGTAACAATGAGCAGTTCTTC
few | TRBJ2-7 | 13 | - | TRBV4-1 | CASSHPPGAEQYF | TGCGCCAGCAGCCACCCCCCAGGGGCGGAGCAGTACTTC
many | TRBJ1-2 | 14 | - | TRBV12-3/TRBV12-4 | CASIPTASLYGYTF | TGTGCCAGCATCCCGACCGCCTCACTCTATGGCTACACCTTC
- | TRBJ1-5 | 19 | - | TRBV30 | CAGDALGDTQAKSNQPQHF | TGTGCCGGCGATGCTTTGGGGGACACCCAAGCCAAGAGCAATCAGCCCCAGCATTTT
many | TRBJ2-6 | 15 | - | TRBV27 | CASSSDALWANVLTF | TGTGCCAGCAGTTCGGATGCCCTTTGGGCCAACGTCCTGACTTTC
- | TRBJ2-2 | 16 | - | TRBV4-1 | CASSYPYGEEAGELFF | TGCGCCAGCAGCTATCCGTATGGGGAGGAAGCCGGGGAGCTGTTTTTT
- | TRBJ2-7 | 14 | - | TRBV5-1 | CASSPAGPWGEQYF | TGCGCCAGCAGCCCGGCCGGCCCCTGGGGCGAGCAGTACTTC
- | TRBJ2-1 | 17 | TRBD2 | TRBV7-9 | CASSSPVTSGTNNEQFF | TGTGCCAGCAGCTCACCGGTCACTAGCGGGACGAACAATGAGCAGTTCTTC
many | TRBJ1-2 | 13 | - | TRBV6-1 | CASSYSGRDGYTF | TGTGCCAGCAGTTATTCCGGACGAGATGGCTACACCTTC
many | TRBJ1-3 | 14 | - | TRBV28 | CASSLPQGTHTIYF | TGTGCCAGCAGTCTCCCGCAGGGGACGCACACCATATATTTT
- | TRBJ1-2 | 13 | - | TRBV29-1 | CSVVGRDYYGYTF | TGCAGCGTTGTTGGCAGAGATTACTATGGCTACACCTTC
many | TRBJ2-6 | 11 | - | TRBV7-9 | CASSWGGTATF | TGTGCCAGCAGCTGGGGCGGGACGGCGACTTTC
few | TRBJ2-7 | 13 | - | TRBV9 | CASSQGRAGEQYF | TGTGCCAGCAGCCAGGGACGGGCCGGCGAGCAGTACTTC
many | TRBJ2-1 | 15 | TRBD2 | TRBV11-2 | CASSLIAGGRNEQFF | TGTGCCAGCAGCTTAATTGCGGGAGGTAGAAATGAGCAGTTCTTC
few | TRBJ1-5 | 13 | - | TRBV11-2 | CASSLGAWQPQHF | TGTGCCAGCAGCTTGGGGGCTTGGCAGCCCCAGCATTTT
- | TRBJ1-5 | 13 | - | TRBV6-2/TRBV6-3 | CASTNGGNQPQHF | TGTGCCAGCACCAACGGGGGCAATCAGCCCCAGCATTTT
- | TRBJ2-3 | 17 | TRBD2 | TRBV11-2 | CASSYWTGLADTDTQYF | TGTGCCAGCAGCTATTGGACGGGACTAGCGGACACAGATACGCAGTATTTT
many | TRBJ1-2 | 14 | TRBD1 | TRBV28 | CASTGQGVLGGYTF | TGTGCCAGCACCGGACAGGGCGTTTTGGGTGGCTACACCTTC
few | TRBJ2-3 | 17 | TRBD2 | TRBV4-1 | CASSQEASSGLTDTQYF | TGCGCCAGCAGCCAAGAAGCCTCTAGCGGTCTCACAGATACGCAGTATTTT
- | TRBJ2-3 | 15 | - | TRBV7-9 | CASSFQPTSADTQYF | TGTGCCAGCAGCTTTCAACCTACCTCGGCAGATACGCAGTATTTT
- | TRBJ2-5 | 13 | TRBD2 | TRBV3-1 | CASSQAGEETQYF | TGTGCCAGCAGCCAGGCGGGGGAAGAGACCCAGTACTTC
many | TRBJ2-2 | 15 | - | TRBV12-3/TRBV12-4 | CASSYWGVEAGELFF | TGTGCCAGCAGTTACTGGGGGGTGGAGGCCGGGGAGCTGTTTTTT
many | TRBJ2-6 | 16 | - | TRBV15 | CATSRDYSSGANVLTF | TGTGCCACCAGCAGAGATTATAGCTCTGGGGCCAACGTCCTGACTTTC
many | TRBJ1-5 | 13 | - | TRBV4-1 | CASSREQGGGQHF | TGCGCCAGCAGCCGAGAACAGGGAGGGGGCCAGCATTTT
- | TRBJ2-7 | 14 | - | TRBV6-1 | CASSAGVLAYEQYF | TGTGCCAGCAGTGCCGGGGTTTTGGCTTACGAGCAGTACTTC
many | TRBJ1-6 | 15 | TRBD1 | TRBV27 | CASSPTGTGPWPLHF | TGTGCCAGCAGTCCAACCGGGACAGGGCCATGGCCCCTCCACTTT
many | TRBJ2-1 | 16 | TRBD1 | TRBV5-1 | CASSIPGQGYGNEQFF | TGCGCCAGCAGCATACCGGGACAGGGGTACGGCAATGAGCAGTTCTTC
few | TRBJ2-1 | 13 | - | TRBV5-1 | CASSLASLDEQFF | TGCGCCAGCAGCTTGGCCAGTCTGGATGAGCAGTTCTTC
many | TRBJ1-2 | 13 | - | TRBV20-1 | CSALAADPYGYTF | TGCAGTGCCCTAGCCGCGGACCCCTATGGCTACACCTTC
many | TRBJ2-5 | 17 | TRBD1 | TRBV12-3/TRBV12-4 | CASRLNRGRGYQETQYF | TGTGCCAGCAGGCTTAACAGGGGGCGGGGGTACCAAGAGACCCAGTACTTC
- | TRBJ2-7 | 13 | - | TRBV27 | CASSFGGNYEQYF | TGTGCCAGCAGTTTCGGCGGGAACTACGAGCAGTACTTC
few | TRBJ2-1 | 17 | - | TRBV6-1 | CASSASATAYSYNEQFF | TGTGCCAGCAGCGCGTCTGCTACTGCTTACTCCTACAATGAGCAGTTCTTC
- | TRBJ2-2 | 17 | TRBD2 | TRBV4-1 | CASSQDLAGGLSGELFF | TGCGCCAGCAGCCAAGATTTGGCGGGAGGTTTATCCGGGGAGCTGTTTTTT
few | TRBJ2-1 | 16 | TRBD2 | TRBV10-1 | CASSEIGTSGDNEQFF | TGCGCCAGCAGTGAAATTGGGACTAGCGGGGACAATGAGCAGTTCTTC
- | TRBJ2-1 | 15 | - | TRBV7-9 | CASSPPGGLLSEQFF | TGTGCCAGCAGCCCCCCCGGGGGGCTTCTTAGTGAGCAGTTCTTC
many | TRBJ1-4 | 14 | - | TRBV12-3/TRBV12-4 | CASRTQGSGEKLFF | TGTGCCAGCAGAACACAGGGATCGGGTGAAAAACTGTTTTTT
many | TRBJ1-1 | 16 | - | TRBV28 | CASSLRAPRGETEAFF | TGTGCCAGCAGTTTACGGGCACCGAGGGGGGAGACTGAAGCTTTCTTT
many | TRBJ1-4 | 16 | - | TRBV5-8 | CASSLGETEWGEKLFF | TGTGCCAGCAGCTTGGGGGAAACAGAATGGGGAGAAAAACTGTTTTTT
- | TRBJ1-4 | 15 | - | TRBV7-9 | CASSYLIGGREKLFF | TGTGCCAGCAGCTACCTTATAGGGGGACGAGAAAAACTGTTTTTT
many | TRBJ2-4 | 17 | TRBD1 | TRBV28 | CASSKIPGQGITNIQYF | TGTGCCAGCAGTAAGATTCCGGGACAGGGTATAACAAACATTCAGTACTTC
many | TRBJ2-3 | 17 | TRBD2 | TRBV2 | CASRGRRLASSTDTQYF | TGTGCCAGCAGGGGGAGAAGACTAGCGTCTAGCACAGATACGCAGTATTTT
many | TRBJ1-4 | 14 | - | TRBV2 | CASRAESQEEKLFF | TGTGCCAGCAGGGCTGAAAGTCAGGAGGAAAAACTGTTTTTT
many | TRBJ2-1 | 15 | - | TRBV5-1 | CASSLHLAETREQFF | TGCGCCAGCAGCCTTCACTTAGCGGAAACTCGTGAGCAGTTCTTC
many | TRBJ2-7 | 15 | TRBD2 | TRBV28 | CASSFGTSDSIEQYF | TGTGCCAGCAGTTTCGGTACTAGCGATTCTATCGAGCAGTACTTC